Below, 32 T cell receptor beta chains from the same sample are listed, as sequenced in a study of T-cell memory formation after mild COVID-19. TCRdb re-analysed the 5' RACE reads in MiXCR, keeping a single row per CDR3 protein. Of 340,000 or so distinct CDR3 sequences listed, over 10% are singletons. The sample consisted of PBMCs or a T cell subset sorted from them (not recorded which). All receptors derive from a man between 18 and 35 years old who had mild COVID-19 (a few samples of this study predate the infection). Cell type and time point are not known.

The V gene is TRBV7-6, the J gene TRBJ2-3, with 8 bases matching TRBD2. This CDR3 comprises 16 residues. V lost 1 base to trimming and J lost 3 bases; unmatched junction nucleotides: 6. Germline lookup yields CDR1 SGHVS and CDR2 FNYEAQ. CDR3 protein: CASSLESSGATDTQYF. In DNA form, the CDR3 reads TGTGCCAGCAGCTTAGAGAGTAGCGGGGCAACAGATACGCAGTATTTT. The full variable domain, completed using reference TRBV7-6 and TRBJ2-3, is GAGVSQSPRYKVTKRGQDVALRCDPISGHVSLYWYRQALGQGPEFLTYFNYEAQQDKSGLPNDRFSAERPEGSISTLTIQRTEQRDSAMYRCASSLESSGATDTQYFGPGTRLTVL.

This chain joins TRBV6-5 and TRBJ2-1; 8 bases match TRBD2. The length of the CDR3 is 15 residues. Germline CDR1 reads MNHEY; CDR2 reads SVGAGI. With 10 bases clipped from V and 2 bases from J, the junction kept 10 bases outside the gene matches. The CDR3 region is CATSQTGGAYNEQFF. Here the CDR3 DNA reads TGTGCCACCTCCCAGACCGGGGGGGCCTACAATGAGCAGTTCTTC.

This clonotype was picked up a small number of times. The rearrangement uses TRBV5-1 and TRBJ2-5; TRBD2 matches 8 bases. The ends lost 3 bases at V and 5 bases at J; junction bases unmatched: 9. CDR3 length: 15 amino acids. CDR1 and CDR2 from the germline V gene are SGHRS and YFSETQ. CDR3 sequence: CASSSRLALWETQYF. CDR3 sequence (DNA): TGCGCCAGCAGCTCCAGACTAGCGTTGTGGGAGACCCAGTACTTC.

The V and J genes are TRBV13 and TRBJ2-5; D tentatively reads TRBD1 or TRBD2 (7 bases each). This CDR3 comprises 17 residues. Germline V lookup: CDR1 PRHDT, CDR2 FYEKMQ (reference sequence). V was shortened by 4 bases and J by 2 bases, with 20 bases between the two germline ends. The CDR3 nucleotides read TGTGCCAGCAGCTCGACAGGGAGGGAGGTAGAACAAGAGACCCAGTACTTC. Translating it yields CASSSTGREVEQETQYF.

This clonotype was seen many times. The chain uses TRBV20-1 and TRBJ1-1; the match to TRBD1 covers 7 bases. The V and J ends lost 6 bases and 4 bases, in that order; junction bases with no gene match: 8. CDR1 and CDR2 (germline): DFQATT, SNEGSKA (reference sequence). The CDR3 runs 13 residues. CDR3 amino acids: CSALGGAGTEAFF. In DNA form, the CDR3 reads TGCAGTGCCCTAGGGGGCGCCGGCACTGAAGCTTTCTTT.

The CDR3 bases are TGTGCCAGTTATAGTGCCGAGACAGGGAGAAATCAGCCCCAGCATTTT. This gives the protein CASYSAETGRNQPQHF. The rearrangement links TRBV19 to TRBJ1-5, with 7 bases identical to TRBD1. In germline, CDR1 is LNHDA, CDR2 SQIVND (reference sequence). The CDR3 has 16 residues. V lost 8 bases, J lost 4 bases, and 14 bases stayed unmatched.

The V call is TRBV5-1, the J call TRBJ2-6; D ambiguous. CDR1 and CDR2 (germline): SGHRS, YFSETQ. Trimming took 5 bases from V and 0 from J, leaving 6 bases between them. CDR3 length: 14 amino acids. The CDR3 sequence: CASRMSSGANVLTF. As DNA, the CDR3 is TGCGCCAGCAGAATGAGCTCTGGGGCCAACGTCCTGACTTTC. Drawing the rest from reference TRBV5-1 and TRBJ2-6, the complete variable domain is KAGVTQTPRYLIKTRGQQVTLSCSPISGHRSVSWYQQTPGQGLQFLFEYFSETQRNKGNFPGRFSGRQFSNSRSEMNVSTLELGDSALYLCASRMSSGANVLTFGAGSRLTVL.

V is TRBV5-1 and J is TRBJ1-1; D possibly corresponds to TRBD1 (5 bases). Trimming shortened V by 0 bases and J by 1 base, and 10 bases separated the two germline ends. Germline assignment: CDR1 SGHRS and CDR2 YFSETQ. The CDR3 is made up of 15 amino acids. CDR3 sequence (DNA): TGCGCCAGCAGCTTGGGAGGGGCACCGAACACTGAAGCTTTCTTT. The encoded protein is CASSLGGAPNTEAFF. The variable domain in full, with the rest retrieved from reference TRBV5-1 and TRBJ1-1, is KAGVTQTPRYLIKTRGQQVTLSCSPISGHRSVSWYQQTPGQGLQFLFEYFSETQRNKGNFPGRFSGRQFSNSRSEMNVSTLELGDSALYLCASSLGGAPNTEAFFGQGTRLTVV.

This chain connects TRBV7-2 to TRBJ2-2, with no clear D. This CDR3 is 14 amino acids long. V was cut by 2 bases and J by 2 bases, with 6 bases left in between. CDR1 is SGHTA and CDR2 is FQGNSA in the germline V gene. The CDR3, as DNA: TGTGCCAGCAGCTTAAACCTCAACACCGGGGAGCTGTTTTTT. It is translated as CASSLNLNTGELFF.

In its sample, this clonotype was seen a few times. The rearrangement uses TRBV4-3 and TRBJ1-1; D possibly corresponds to TRBD1 (5 bases). In germline, CDR1 is LGHNA, CDR2 YSLEER. The CDR3 has 15 residues. With 4 bases removed from V and 0 bases from J, the gap between germline ends came to 12 bases. The CDR3 nucleotides are TGCGCCAGCAGCCGGTCGGGACTGATGAACACTGAAGCTTTCTTT. Translation: CASSRSGLMNTEAFF.

The rearrangement uses TRBV20-1 and TRBJ2-7, with TRBD2 identical over 13 bases. Germline V gene sequence: CDR1 DFQATT, CDR2 SNEGSKA (reference sequence). V lost 5 bases, J lost 4 bases, and 11 bases stayed unmatched. This CDR3 spans 16 amino acids. CDR3 loop: CSAPPPGTSGAYEQYF. The CDR3 region has the DNA TGCAGTGCTCCTCCCCCCGGGACTAGCGGGGCGTACGAGCAGTACTTC.

A few counts support this clonotype. The chain links TRBV7-2 to TRBJ2-3; maybe TRBD1 (6 bases). V was cut by 1 base and J by 0 bases, with 8 bases left in between. The CDR3 runs 15 residues. CDR1 is SGHTA, CDR2 FQGNSA, per germline. The CDR3 sequence is CASSLEGQSTDTQYF. CDR3 DNA: TGTGCCAGCAGCTTAGAAGGACAGAGCACAGATACGCAGTATTTT.

In its sample, this clonotype was seen a few times. For the CDR3, the DNA is TGCGCCAGCAGCTTCTTGGGCGAGACCCAGTACTTC. This sequence encodes CASSFLGETQYF. The gene calls are TRBV5-1 and TRBJ2-5; unclear D gene. The CDR3 covers 12 residues. V lost 2 bases and J lost 5, with 7 bases in between. Germline lookup yields CDR1 SGHRS and CDR2 YFSETQ. The full variable domain, with the rest looked up from reference TRBV5-1 and TRBJ2-5, is KAGVTQTPRYLIKTRGQQVTLSCSPISGHRSVSWYQQTPGQGLQFLFEYFSETQRNKGNFPGRFSGRQFSNSRSEMNVSTLELGDSALYLCASSFLGETQYFGPGTRLLVL.

V and J are TRBV7-8 and TRBJ2-3; 9 bases are shared with TRBD1. V trimming: 3 bases; J trimming: 4 bases; junction bases outside the gene matches: 2. The CDR3 is 14 amino acids. The germline gives CDR1 SGHVS, CDR2 FQNEAQ. CDR3: CASSFRDRADTQYF. The CDR3 DNA reads as TGTGCCAGCAGCTTCCGGGACAGGGCAGATACGCAGTATTTT.

Ten or more counts support this clonotype. The chain carries TRBV5-1 and TRBJ2-2; TRBD2 matches 7 bases. V trimming: 2 bases; J trimming: 0 bases; junction bases outside the gene matches: 1. From germline, CDR1 is SGHRS and CDR2 YFSETQ. This CDR3 has 15 residues. CDR3 region: CASSFGLANTGELFF. CDR3 DNA: TGCGCCAGCAGCTTTGGACTAGCGAACACCGGGGAGCTGTTTTTT.

This rearrangement joins TRBV12-3 or TRBV12-4 to TRBJ2-3; D unresolved. The CDR3 runs 15 residues. Trimming took 2 bases from V and 5 from J, leaving 14 bases between them. CDR3 in amino acids: CASSLLSGGRDTQYF. In nucleotides, the CDR3 is TGTGCCAGCAGTTTACTTTCAGGCGGCAGAGATACGCAGTATTTT.

This clonotype was detected many times. The genes are TRBV7-2 and TRBJ2-3; D gene uncertain. Germline CDR1 is SGHTA and CDR2 is FQGNSA. V lost 5 bases and J 2 bases, leaving 2 bases between the germline ends. The CDR3 contains 11 residues. The CDR3, as DNA: TGTGCCAGCAGCGACACAGATACGCAGTATTTT. It codes for CASSDTDTQYF.

This clonotype was seen ten or more times. The rearrangement links TRBV7-6 to TRBJ2-1; D might be TRBD1 (6 bases). Trimming took 4 bases from V and 1 from J, leaving 11 bases between them. Per the germline V gene, CDR1 is SGHVS and CDR2 is FNYEAQ. This CDR3 is built from 15 residues. The CDR3 DNA sequence: TGTGCCAGCAGCTCCTCACAGGGATCCTACAATGAGCAGTTCTTC. It is translated as CASSSSQGSYNEQFF.

This clonotype was recorded many times. The chain has TRBV3-1 and TRBJ1-2; D is undetermined. Trimming stripped 1 base from V and 7 bases from J, with 10 bases between. The germline gives CDR1 LGHDT, CDR2 YNNKEL (reference sequence). The CDR3 has 13 amino acids. CDR3 DNA sequence: TGTGCCAGCAGCCAAGGCCTCCTCGCTGGCTACACCTTC. The encoded protein is CASSQGLLAGYTF.

This clonotype was observed a few times. The chain has TRBV2 and TRBJ2-4; 9 nucleotides line up with TRBD1. CDR1 SNHLY and CDR2 FYNNEI come from the germline V gene. With 6 bases clipped from V and 5 bases from J, the junction kept 5 bases outside the gene matches. CDR3 length: 14 amino acids. As DNA, the CDR3 is TGTGCCAGCAGGACCCGACAGGGGGAAAACATTCAGTACTTC. Translated: CASRTRQGENIQYF. Full variable domain (remainder filled in from reference TRBV2 and TRBJ2-4): EPEVTQTPSHQVTQMGQEVILRCVPISNHLYFYWYRQILGQKVEFLVSFYNNEISEKSEIFDDQFSVERPDGSNFTLKIRSTKLEDSAMYFCASRTRQGENIQYFGAGTRLSVL.

This clonotype was counted at least ten times. The rearrangement joins TRBV12-3 or TRBV12-4 to TRBJ2-2; D assignment may be TRBD1 or TRBD2 (5 bases each). Between the trimmed V and J ends, which lost 3 bases and 6 bases, there was a span of 11 bases. The CDR3 extends over 14 amino acids. The CDR3 region is CASSLGVHSGELFF. The CDR3 nucleotides are TGTGCCAGCAGTTTGGGGGTACACTCCGGGGAGCTGTTTTTT.

The chain combines TRBV2 with TRBJ1-1, with TRBD1 identical over 7 bases. CDR3 length: 14 residues. J gave up 4 bases and V 5 bases, and 7 bases lay outside the gene matches. Germline assignment: CDR1 SNHLY and CDR2 FYNNEI. This CDR3 is CASSSLTGSTEAFF. The CDR3 DNA reads TGTGCCAGCAGTTCGTTGACAGGGTCCACTGAAGCTTTCTTT.

In nucleotides, the CDR3 is TGTGCCAGCGGGCTAGCGGCCACCCAGGAGACCCAGTACTTC. Translated, it gives CASGLAATQETQYF. The chain joins TRBV6-5 to TRBJ2-5; TRBD2 matches 7 bases. This CDR3 comprises 14 residues. The V gene's germline CDR1 is MNHEY and CDR2 SVGAGI. With V trimmed by 8 bases and J by 5 bases, 11 bases remained unmatched.

A few counts support this clonotype. The rearrangement joins TRBV5-6 to TRBJ2-1; 7 bases are shared with TRBD1. The V gene's germline CDR1 is SGHDT and CDR2 YYEEEE. The ends lost 7 bases at V and 5 bases at J; junction bases unmatched: 6. The CDR3 sequence is 13 residues long. Written as DNA, the CDR3 is TGTGCCAGCCCGCCGGGACAGCACAATGAGCAGTTCTTC. Translation gives CASPPGQHNEQFF.

The genes are TRBV5-1 and TRBJ1-1, with 7 bases aligning to TRBD1. The trim removed 5 bases at V and 2 bases at J, leaving 9 bases unmatched. The germline gives CDR1 SGHRS, CDR2 YFSETQ. This CDR3 is built from 15 residues. Written as DNA, the CDR3 is TGCGCCAGCAGAGGGGGGACAGCGGTTAACACTGAAGCTTTCTTT. Encoded protein: CASRGGTAVNTEAFF. The full variable domain, rest sourced from reference TRBV5-1 and TRBJ1-1, is KAGVTQTPRYLIKTRGQQVTLSCSPISGHRSVSWYQQTPGQGLQFLFEYFSETQRNKGNFPGRFSGRQFSNSRSEMNVSTLELGDSALYLCASRGGTAVNTEAFFGQGTRLTVV.

This clonotype was seen more than once but under ten times. The rearrangement joins TRBV6-5 to TRBJ2-7, with D possibly TRBD2 on 6 matching bases. CDR3 length: 12 amino acids. The germline V and J ends were trimmed by 8 bases and 7 bases, with 15 bases remaining between them. The germline V gene encodes CDR1 MNHEY and CDR2 SVGAGI. The CDR3 spells CASAGARGEQYF. CDR3 bases: TGTGCCAGCGCCGGGGCACGGGGGGAGCAGTACTTC.

This clonotype came up a few times. This chain joins TRBV7-9 and TRBJ1-1; D possibly corresponds to TRBD1 (6 bases). CDR3 length equals 13 residues. Per the germline V gene, CDR1 is SEHNR and CDR2 is FQNEAQ (reference sequence). Between the trimmed V and J ends, which lost 5 bases and 4 bases, there was a span of 11 bases. This CDR3 reads CASSHEGGTEAFF. The CDR3 DNA follows: TGTGCCAGCAGCCACGAGGGGGGCACTGAAGCTTTCTTT.

This clonotype was counted only a few times. The chain joins TRBV20-1 to TRBJ2-2, with 11 bases identical to TRBD2. The V and J ends lost 2 bases and 1 base, in that order; junction bases with no gene match: 3. CDR3 length: 16 amino acids. CDR1 and CDR2 from the germline V gene are DFQATT and SNEGSKA (reference sequence). The CDR3 nucleotides read TGCAGTGCTAGACGAACTAGCGGGGGGAACACCGGGGAGCTGTTTTTT. Protein product: CSARRTSGGNTGELFF.

The chain couples TRBV27 to TRBJ2-3, with D perhaps being TRBD1 or TRBD2 (6 bases each). CDR1 and CDR2 from the germline V gene are MNHEY and SMNVEV (reference sequence). Trimming left V 7 bases short and J 1 base short, with 15 bases between. The CDR3 loop spans 15 amino acids. The CDR3 protein is CASKGGTWGTDTQYF. The DNA for the CDR3 is TGTGCCAGCAAGGGGGGTACTTGGGGCACAGATACGCAGTATTTT.

This clonotype was observed at least ten times. The rearrangement joins TRBV18 to TRBJ1-4, with a possible D match to TRBD1 (5 bases). The V end lost 1 base, the J end lost 8 bases, and 11 bases lay between the germline ends. CDR3 length equals 14 residues. Germline CDR1 reads KGHSH; CDR2 reads LQKENI. The CDR3 DNA reads as TGTGCCAGCTCACCACAACAGGTTGTCGAAAAACTGTTTTTT. The encoded protein is CASSPQQVVEKLFF.

The CDR3 reads CASSLGPGQGYGYTF. DNA of the CDR3: TGTGCCAGCAGCTTAGGGCCGGGACAGGGGTATGGCTACACCTTC. J is TRBJ1-2 and V is TRBV7-2; TRBD1 matches at 10 bases. J gave up 5 bases and V 1 base, and 4 bases lay outside the gene matches. From germline, CDR1 is SGHTA and CDR2 FQGNSA. This CDR3 has 15 amino acids.

The sample holds many counts of this clonotype. This rearrangement joins TRBV12-3 or TRBV12-4 to TRBJ1-6; the D is unclear. The CDR3 consists of 14 residues. The V gene lost 6 bases and the J gene lost 8 bases, with 14 bases spanning the gap. The CDR3 DNA follows: TGTGCCAGCAGCTTTGGCGGGATTGATTCACCCCTCCACTTT. It encodes CASSFGGIDSPLHF.